This is a list of T cell receptor beta chains from one sample in a study. TCRdb ran MiXCR on the 5' RACE reads and lists one entry per CDR3 protein. The sample has about 50,000 distinct CDR3 sequences; roughly a sixth are singletons. The sequenced material came from naive CD4+ T cells sorted from blood. Every receptor here comes from a female donor with breast cancer. Each CDR3 is given with its conserved first and last residue. Each record gives: D gene, J gene, clone size, V gene, CDR3 DNA, CDR3 protein. D genes are given only for firm matches. The size of a clone is reported for some rows only, either as once, few or many, or as a class for expanded clones.

. TRBJ2-3 many TRBV7-6 TGTGCCAGCAGCTTAGATTGGCAGAGCACAGATACGCAGTATTTT CASSLDWQSTDTQYF
TRBD2 TRBJ2-1 few TRBV20-1 TGCAGTGCTAGAGATAGCGGGAGGAGGTACAATGAGCAGTTCTTC CSARDSGRRYNEQFF
TRBD1 TRBJ2-7 few TRBV12-3/TRBV12-4 TGTGCCAGCAGGATGGACAGGGGGCTCGACGAGCAGTACTTC CASRMDRGLDEQYF
TRBD1 TRBJ2-4 . TRBV4-1 TGCGCCAGCCGGGGACAGGGGATAATTCAGTACTTC CASRGQGIIQYF
TRBD2 TRBJ2-1 . TRBV20-1 TGCAGTGCTGTTAGCGGGAGGGCCGGACACAATGAGCAGTTCTTC CSAVSGRAGHNEQFF
TRBD1 TRBJ2-1 few TRBV28 TGTGCCAGCAGTTCCGGGACAGGGGGCCTCTTC CASSSGTGGLF
. TRBJ2-3 many TRBV5-1 TGCGCCAGCAGCTTGTCGGGATGGACAGATACGCAGTATTTT CASSLSGWTDTQYF
. TRBJ1-1 many TRBV5-1 TGCGCCAGCAGCTCTTCAGGTTGGGCGAAAGCTTTCTTT CASSSSGWAKAFF
TRBD2 TRBJ2-1 few TRBV7-9 TGTGCCAGCAGCTCGGGACTAGGCGCGACTGAGCAGTTCTTC CASSSGLGATEQFF
TRBD2 TRBJ2-1 few TRBV5-4 TGTGCCAGCAGTTTGAGCGGGAGGGCCGCCAATGAGCAGTTCTTC CASSLSGRAANEQFF
TRBD1 TRBJ1-2 . TRBV3-1 TGTGCCAGCAGCCAGGGGGACAGTCCTTCCTATGGCTACACCTTC CASSQGDSPSYGYTF
. TRBJ2-7 . TRBV7-6 TGTGCCAGCAGCCTGACGACGAGGGCAGAGCAGTACTTC CASSLTTRAEQYF
. TRBJ2-3 . TRBV21-1 TGTGCCAGCAGCAGCCGACAGGGGAGCACAGATACGCAGTATTTT CASSSRQGSTDTQYF
TRBD1 TRBJ2-7 . TRBV12-3/TRBV12-4 TGTGTCAGCAGCCGAGGGGGCGACGAGCAGTACTTC CVSSRGGDEQYF
. TRBJ2-7 few TRBV5-1 TGCGCCAGCAGCTTGGGGCAGGTCTCATCGTACGAGCAGTACTTC CASSLGQVSSYEQYF
. TRBJ2-5 . TRBV7-3 TGTGCCAGCAGCCCCGGGCAGGGTAAACAAGAGACCCAGTACTTC CASSPGQGKQETQYF
. TRBJ1-5 many TRBV6-2/TRBV6-3 TGTGCCAGCAGTGGGGGGGCGCATCAGCCCCAGCATTTT CASSGGAHQPQHF